A selection of T cell receptor beta chains follows, all from one sample in a study of breast tumors, draining lymph nodes, adjacent tissues. TCRdb reprocessed the multiplex PCR reads via MiXCR and lists one record per CDR3 protein. The sample includes under 75,000 distinct CDR3 sequences, 45% to 60% of them seen just once. Sequenced sample: breast tumor tissue. These receptors were obtained from a female donor with breast cancer. Some clones in this sample may be carry-over from other donors' samples. Both conserved end residues are part of each CDR3. A D gene is named only where the DNA matches it firmly. Size is stated for part of the rows, as once, few or many counts, or as a class when the clone is expanded.

V gene: TRBV18
clone size: many
D gene: -
CDR3 length: 13
J gene: TRBJ1-2
CDR3 DNA: TGTGCCAGCTCACCAGAATCTAACTATGGCTACACCTTC
CDR3 protein: CASSPESNYGYTF

V gene: TRBV7-9
clone size: -
D gene: -
CDR3 length: 15
J gene: TRBJ2-1
CDR3 DNA: TGTGCCAGCAGCTTAATGTTAGGGGCGTTGAATGAGCAGTTCTTC
CDR3 protein: CASSLMLGALNEQFF

V gene: TRBV14
clone size: -
D gene: -
CDR3 length: 15
J gene: TRBJ1-5
CDR3 DNA: TGTGCCAGCAGCCAACTGGGAGGGGGGTACCAGCCCCAGCATTTT
CDR3 protein: CASSQLGGGYQPQHF

V gene: TRBV7-9
clone size: -
D gene: TRBD2
CDR3 length: 13
J gene: TRBJ2-3
CDR3 DNA: TGTGCCAGCTCGGGACTAGCGGGAGATACGCAGTATTTT
CDR3 protein: CASSGLAGDTQYF

V gene: TRBV29-1
clone size: -
D gene: -
CDR3 length: 15
J gene: TRBJ2-1
CDR3 DNA: TGCAGCGTTGTTTACTACTTAGGGGCTAACAATGAGCAGTTCTTC
CDR3 protein: CSVVYYLGANNEQFF

V gene: TRBV29-1
clone size: -
D gene: -
CDR3 length: 16
J gene: TRBJ2-2
CDR3 DNA: TGCAGCGTTGAACGGCAGGGCTGTGCGAACACCGGGGAGCTGTTTTTT
CDR3 protein: CSVERQGCANTGELFF

V gene: TRBV28
clone size: -
D gene: -
CDR3 length: 15
J gene: TRBJ2-7
CDR3 DNA: TGTGCCAGCAGTTTACCGGGTCTGAGCTCCTACGAGCAGTACTTC
CDR3 protein: CASSLPGLSSYEQYF

V gene: TRBV7-9
clone size: -
D gene: TRBD1
CDR3 length: 12
J gene: TRBJ2-1
CDR3 DNA: TGTGCCAGCAGCGTCGACAGGGATGAGCAGTTCTTC
CDR3 protein: CASSVDRDEQFF

V gene: TRBV24-1
clone size: once
D gene: -
CDR3 length: 15
J gene: TRBJ2-2
CDR3 DNA: TGTGCCACCAGTGATAGTAGTACGAACACCGGGGAGCTGTTTTTT
CDR3 protein: CATSDSSTNTGELFF

V gene: TRBV6-1
clone size: -
D gene: -
CDR3 length: 14
J gene: TRBJ1-2
CDR3 DNA: TGTGCCAGCAGTGAATTAGGGACGGGGCTCGGCTACACCTTC
CDR3 protein: CASSELGTGLGYTF

V gene: TRBV5-6
clone size: -
D gene: TRBD1
CDR3 length: 15
J gene: TRBJ2-7
CDR3 DNA: TGTGCCAGCAGCGTACCGACAGGGACGACTACGAAGCAGTACTTC
CDR3 protein: CASSVPTGTTTKQYF

V gene: TRBV7-9
clone size: -
D gene: TRBD1
CDR3 length: 14
J gene: TRBJ2-7
CDR3 DNA: TGTGCCAGCAGCTTACCTTCAGGGGGTTACGAGCAGTACTTC
CDR3 protein: CASSLPSGGYEQYF

V gene: TRBV2
clone size: -
D gene: -
CDR3 length: 14
J gene: TRBJ1-4
CDR3 DNA: TGTGCCAGCAGTCAAGTCGGGGGGACGGAAAAACTGTTTTTT
CDR3 protein: CASSQVGGTEKLFF

V gene: TRBV20-1
clone size: -
D gene: -
CDR3 length: 15
J gene: TRBJ2-7
CDR3 DNA: TGCAGTGCTTCCACTGGGGGGGGGACAACCTACGAGCAGTACTTC
CDR3 protein: CSASTGGGTTYEQYF

V gene: TRBV2
clone size: -
D gene: -
CDR3 length: 12
J gene: TRBJ2-7
CDR3 DNA: TGTGCCAGCAGCGTACAGGGTTACGAGCAGTACTTC
CDR3 protein: CASSVQGYEQYF

V gene: TRBV10-1
clone size: many
D gene: -
CDR3 length: 16
J gene: TRBJ1-3
CDR3 DNA: TGCGCCAGCAGTGAGGGACAGAGCCTCTCTGGAAACACCATATATTTT
CDR3 protein: CASSEGQSLSGNTIYF

V gene: TRBV14
clone size: many
D gene: TRBD2
CDR3 length: 17
J gene: TRBJ2-7
CDR3 DNA: TGTGCCAGCAGCCAAGTTAGTGTGGTAGCGGGGACTTACGAGCAGTACTTC
CDR3 protein: CASSQVSVVAGTYEQYF

V gene: TRBV6-6
clone size: -
D gene: TRBD1
CDR3 length: 14
J gene: TRBJ2-4
CDR3 DNA: TGTGCCAGCAGGTCCGGGACAGAGAAAAACATTCAGTACTTC
CDR3 protein: CASRSGTEKNIQYF

V gene: TRBV9
clone size: many
D gene: TRBD2
CDR3 length: 17
J gene: TRBJ2-1
CDR3 DNA: TGTGCCAGCAGCGTTCAAACCGGGACTAGTTGGGACAATGAGCAGTTCTTC
CDR3 protein: CASSVQTGTSWDNEQFF

V gene: TRBV7-2
clone size: few
D gene: -
CDR3 length: 14
J gene: TRBJ2-5
CDR3 DNA: TGTGCCAGCAGCTTAAGTACAGCCAAAGAGACCCAGTACTTC
CDR3 protein: CASSLSTAKETQYF

V gene: TRBV6-1
clone size: many
D gene: -
CDR3 length: 17
J gene: TRBJ1-4
CDR3 DNA: TGTGCCAGCAGTGAAGGGTCAACGAGGATGCCTAATGAAAAACTGTTTTTT
CDR3 protein: CASSEGSTRMPNEKLFF

V gene: TRBV7-8
clone size: -
D gene: -
CDR3 length: 15
J gene: TRBJ2-2
CDR3 DNA: TGTGCCAGCAGCTTAGCGCGAGGACAGAACGGGGAGCTGTTTTTT
CDR3 protein: CASSLARGQNGELFF

V gene: TRBV7-9
clone size: few
D gene: -
CDR3 length: 14
J gene: TRBJ1-2
CDR3 DNA: TGTGCCAGCAGCTTAGGGGACGGAAACTATGGCTACACCTTC
CDR3 protein: CASSLGDGNYGYTF

V gene: TRBV20-1
clone size: many
D gene: -
CDR3 length: 13
J gene: TRBJ1-5
CDR3 DNA: TGCAGTGCCACGACAGCGAGCAATCAGCCCCAGCATTTT
CDR3 protein: CSATTASNQPQHF

V gene: TRBV29-1
clone size: -
D gene: TRBD1
CDR3 length: 13
J gene: TRBJ1-2
CDR3 DNA: TGCAGCGTTGTTCCGACAGGGGTCCATGGCTACACCTTC
CDR3 protein: CSVVPTGVHGYTF

V gene: TRBV28
clone size: -
D gene: -
CDR3 length: 16
J gene: TRBJ1-5
CDR3 DNA: TGTGCCAGCAGTCCCTTACTAGGAGTCCTGGAGGAGACCCAGCATTTT
CDR3 protein: CASSPLLGVLEETQHF